Listed here are 8 T cell receptor beta chains from one sample, sequenced in a study of cytomegalovirus exposure and HLA in healthy donors. The study ran its PCR with 60 Vbeta and 13 Jbeta primers. The method was immunoSEQ multiplex PCR; TCRdb's version includes in-frame clones alone and lacks a portion of them. This repertoire shows some 180,000 clones, around 80% found once; its top ten account for 1.5% to 2%. Sample: PBMCs. These receptors all come from a man between 25 and 39 years old in good health and CMV-seronegative.

The V and J genes are TRBV11-2 and TRBJ2-7; the match to TRBD1 covers 8 bases. Trimming took 6 bases from V and 3 from J; bases not matched to a gene: 7. The germline CDR1 and CDR2 sequences are SGHAT and FQNNGV. The CDR3 is made up of 14 amino acids. CDR3 sequence: CASSPRQGLYEQYF. The CDR3 DNA follows: TGTGCCAGCAGTCCCAGACAGGGGCTCTACGAGCAGTACTTC.

This chain connects TRBV9 to TRBJ2-5; D call uncertain. The CDR3 is made up of 14 amino acids. Trimming took off 4 bases at V and 5 bases at J, with 15 bases between the two ends. Germline CDR1 is SGDLS and CDR2 is YYNGEE. The chain's CDR3 is CASSPTAVRETQYF. Here the CDR3 DNA reads TGTGCCAGCAGCCCCACGGCAGTGAGGGAGACCCAGTACTTC.

The chain couples TRBV6-5 to TRBJ1-3; 7 nucleotides align to TRBD1. The ends lost 6 bases at V and 0 bases at J; junction bases unmatched: 2. Germline V gives CDR1 MNHEY, CDR2 SVGAGI. CDR3 length: 14 amino acids. DNA for the CDR3: TGTGCCAGCAGGGACAGGTTCTCTGGAAACACCATATATTTT. This gives the protein CASRDRFSGNTIYF.

The chain recombines TRBV5-1 with TRBJ2-7; unclear D gene. CDR1 and CDR2 from the germline V gene are SGHRS and YFSETQ. Trimming removed 6 bases from V and 3 bases from J, with 10 bases in between. The CDR3 covers 12 residues. The CDR3 nucleotides are TGCGCCAGCAACGGAGCGAGCTACGAGCAGTACTTC. Translation gives CASNGASYEQYF.

The table lists this clone with a count of one. This chain links TRBV4-2 with TRBJ2-2, with 7 bases matching TRBD2. This CDR3 spans 15 amino acids. Germline values: CDR1 LGHNA, CDR2 YNFKEQ. The V segment lost 0 bases and the J segment 7 bases; nucleotides outside the gene matches: 5. CDR3 loop: CASSQEVGGGGELFF. DNA of the CDR3: TGTGCCAGCAGCCAAGAGGTGGGGGGGGGCGGGGAGCTGTTTTTT.

This chain joins TRBV7-9 and TRBJ2-5; 8 nucleotides line up with TRBD1. CDR3 size: 13 residues. V was clipped by 5 bases and J by 7 bases; unmatched bases: 6. The germline V gene encodes CDR1 SEHNR and CDR2 FQNEAQ (reference sequence). In DNA form, the CDR3 reads TGTGCCAGCAGCGACCAGGGGGCTGTGACCCAGTACTTC. The encoded protein is CASSDQGAVTQYF.

This clone occurred once. The gene calls are TRBV7-9 and TRBJ1-5; a possible D gene is TRBD1 (5 bases). Germline loops: CDR1 SEHNR, CDR2 FQNEAQ (reference sequence). V was cut by 1 base and J by 2 bases, with 12 bases left in between. The CDR3 spans 16 residues. CDR3 region: CASSLVAKGGNQPQHF. The CDR3 DNA reads TGTGCCAGCAGCTTAGTGGCAAAAGGGGGCAATCAGCCCCAGCATTTT.

The chain has TRBV30 and TRBJ1-2, with 7 bases lining up with TRBD1. The CDR3 length is 14 residues. Trimming at V came to 0 bases and at J to 6 bases, leaving 7 bases not matched to a gene. CDR1 is GTSNPN, CDR2 SVGIG, per germline (reference sequence). The CDR3 DNA reads as TGTGCCTGGAGTGTACCAGGGGGTGTCAATGGCTACACCTTC. As protein: CAWSVPGGVNGYTF.